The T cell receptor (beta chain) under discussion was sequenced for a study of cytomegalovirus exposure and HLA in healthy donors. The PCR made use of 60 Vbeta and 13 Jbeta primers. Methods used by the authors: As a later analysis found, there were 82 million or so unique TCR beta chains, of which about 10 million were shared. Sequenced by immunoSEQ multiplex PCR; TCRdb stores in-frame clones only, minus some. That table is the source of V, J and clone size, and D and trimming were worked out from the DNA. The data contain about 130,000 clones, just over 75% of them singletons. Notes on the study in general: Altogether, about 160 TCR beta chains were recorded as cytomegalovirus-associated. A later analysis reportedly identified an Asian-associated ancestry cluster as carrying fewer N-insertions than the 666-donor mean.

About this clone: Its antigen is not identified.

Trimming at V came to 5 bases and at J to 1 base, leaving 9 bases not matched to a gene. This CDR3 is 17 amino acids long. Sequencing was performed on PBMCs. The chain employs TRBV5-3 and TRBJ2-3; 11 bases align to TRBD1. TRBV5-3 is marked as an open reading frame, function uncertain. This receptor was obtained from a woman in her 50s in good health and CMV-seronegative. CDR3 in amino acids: CARRGLGQGVRTDTQYF. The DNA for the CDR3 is TGTGCCAGAAGAGGCCTGGGACAGGGGGTACGCACAGATACGCAGTATTTT.